One and the same sample provided the 10 T cell receptor beta chains below, sequenced in a study of PD-1 blockade in classical Hodgkin lymphoma. This table comes from immunoSEQ multiplex PCR, and its TCRdb copy is limited to in-frame clones, with some not included. This table holds fewer than 25,000 clones, over 65% found once. Patients all relapsed after autologous stem cell transplantation, and there was variation in brentuximab vedotin exposure. The input for sequencing was peripheral blood mononuclear cells (PBMCs), taken before the second cycle of nivolumab. The receptors come from a human donor with classical Hodgkin lymphoma.

The chain links TRBV6-6 to TRBJ2-7, with 8 bases lining up with TRBD1. Germline-derived CDR1 and CDR2 are MNHNY and SVGAGI (reference sequence). V lost 5 bases, J lost 6 bases, and 9 bases stayed unmatched. This CDR3 spans 14 amino acids. CDR3 amino acids: CASSTRTGKGEQYF. Here the CDR3 DNA reads TGTGCCAGCAGTACTCGGACAGGGAAGGGCGAGCAGTACTTC.

Concerning this clone itself: A junction end diverges from the germline sequence, so it may reflect a read error. The chain joins TRBV2 to TRBJ1-2, with no clear D. Germline V lookup: CDR1 SNHLY, CDR2 FYNNEI. This CDR3 is built from 12 residues. CDR3 sequence reads: CASSTRGSGYTF. The CDR3 DNA reads as TGTGCCAGCAGTACGCGGGGTAGTGGCTACACCTTT. Based on the CDR3 plus reference TRBV2 and TRBJ1-2, the full variable domain is EPEVTQTPSHQVTQMGQEVILRCVPISNHLYFYWYRQILGQKVEFLVSFYNNEISEKSEIFDDQFSVERPDGSNFTLKIRSTKLEDSAMYFCASSTRGSGYTFGSGTRLTVV.

J is TRBJ2-1 and V is TRBV6-5; 9 bases agree with TRBD2. The CDR3 is 15 amino acids. CDR1 is MNHEY and CDR2 is SVGAGI in the germline V gene. V dropped 2 bases and J dropped 7; count of bases not matched to a gene: 6. The CDR3 reads CASSYGAGGRNEQFF. CDR3 DNA: TGTGCCAGCAGTTACGGAGCGGGAGGTCGTAATGAGCAGTTCTTC.

This clone is classed as medium-sized. This rearrangement joins TRBV12-1 to TRBJ2-3; the DNA was not used to check the table's D call, TRBD1. TRBV12-1 is reported as a pseudogene. The CDR3 runs 15 residues. CDR3 in amino acids: CASSFAGTGAGAQYF. CDR3 sequence (DNA): TGTGCCAGCAGCTTTGCTGGGACAGGGGCAGGCGCGCAGTATTTT.

The chain is built from TRBV10-2 and TRBJ2-3; D is tentatively TRBD1 or TRBD2 (5 bases each). The CDR3 has 12 residues. V lost 6 bases to trimming and J lost 4 bases, with 8 bases between them. CDR1 is WSHSY, CDR2 SAAADI, per germline. CDR3 nucleotides: TGCGCCAGCAGAGGGACCTCAGATACGCAGTATTTT. Protein sequence: CASRGTSDTQYF.

The chain has TRBV4-1 and TRBJ2-2; TRBD1 matches 7 bases. This CDR3 is 15 amino acids long. Trimming removed 5 bases from V and 0 bases from J; junction bases left unmatched: 3. CDR1 is MGHRA, CDR2 YSYEKL, per germline. Here the CDR3 DNA reads TGCGCCAGCAGCAAGGGACAGACGAACACCGGGGAGCTGTTTTTT. It translates to CASSKGQTNTGELFF.

The chain is built from TRBV7-8 and TRBJ2-7; the D gene is possibly TRBD1 (6 bases). The germline V gene has CDR1 SGHVS and CDR2 FQNEAQ. This CDR3 spans 14 amino acids. The V end lost 1 base, the J end lost 3 bases, and 10 bases lay between the germline ends. The CDR3 coding sequence is TGTGCCAGCAGCTTAGGGGGGCGTTACTACGAGCAGTACTTC. Its translation: CASSLGGRYYEQYF.

This clone was counted between two and nine times. V is TRBV28 and J is TRBJ2-5, with 9 bases aligning to TRBD2. Unmatched junction bases numbered 2, after V lost 2 bases and J lost 1 base. The V gene's germline CDR1 is MDHEN and CDR2 SYDVKM. The CDR3 has 15 amino acids. The CDR3 region has the DNA TGTGCCAGCAGTTTAACGGGACTAGCCCAAGAGACCCAGTACTTC. It encodes CASSLTGLAQETQYF.

The chain links TRBV19 to TRBJ2-3, with 10 nucleotides matching TRBD2. This CDR3 comprises 17 residues. The germline CDR1 and CDR2 sequences are LNHDA and SQIVND (reference sequence). V shed 5 bases, J shed 5 bases, and the junction held 13 bases outside the gene matches. CDR3 DNA sequence: TGTGCCAGTAGTGAAAGCGGGAGGGGGATCCGCTTAGATACGCAGTATTTT. Translation: CASSESGRGIRLDTQYF. Full variable domain (remainder filled in from reference TRBV19 and TRBJ2-3): DGGITQSPKYLFRKEGQNVTLSCEQNLNHDAMYWYRQDPGQGLRLIYYSQIVNDFQKGDIAEGYSVSREKKESFPLTVTSAQKNPTAFYLCASSESGRGIRLDTQYFGPGTRLTVL.

By share, this clone ranks as medium-sized. Here the CDR3 reads CASSLRGTKFEQYF. CDR3 nucleotides: TGTGCCAGCAGCTTAAGGGGGACGAAATTCGAGCAGTACTTC. The chain is built from TRBV5-8 and TRBJ2-7; D perhaps matches TRBD1 (6 bases). Between the trimmed V and J ends, which lost 2 bases and 6 bases, there was a span of 15 bases. The CDR3 runs to 14 residues. CDR1 and CDR2 from the germline V gene are SGHTS and YDEGEE.